Listed here are 32 T cell receptor beta chains from one sample, sequenced in a study of blood T cell repertoires in COVID-19. Repertoires were generated with immunoSEQ multiplex PCR, while TCRdb's copy carries only in-frame clones and drops some. The table includes roughly 180,000 clones, around three quarters detected once. Sequenced input: peripheral blood. The source is a man between 60 and 75 years old with active or convalescent COVID-19.

The chain employs TRBV12-5 and TRBJ2-7; possible D gene TRBD1, 6 bases. The CDR3 length is 14 residues. The V and J ends lost 1 base and 0 bases respectively, with 7 bases between them. CDR1 and CDR2 from the germline V gene are LGHNT and FRNRAP. The CDR3 nucleotides are TGTGCTAGTGGTTTGGCCAGGGGCTCCTACGAGCAGTACTTC. Translated: CASGLARGSYEQYF.

V gene TRBV10-3 combines with J gene TRBJ1-2, with D hard to call. The ends were cut back, 3 bases at V and 6 bases at J, with 14 bases in the middle. The CDR3 covers 14 residues. Germline CDR1 reads ENHRY; CDR2 reads SYGVKD. The chain's CDR3 is CAISEGGGRDGYTF. Written as DNA, the CDR3 is TGTGCCATCAGTGAAGGTGGAGGTCGGGATGGCTACACCTTC.

This clone occurred once. V gene TRBV5-1 combines with J gene TRBJ2-5, with D perhaps matching TRBD1 (6 bases). V was clipped by 3 bases and J by 4 bases, with 13 bases between them. The CDR3 loop spans 14 amino acids. CDR1 and CDR2 (germline): SGHRS, YFSETQ. CDR3 sequence: CASSSGRGRETQYF. As DNA, the CDR3 is TGCGCCAGCAGCTCTGGAAGGGGGAGAGAGACCCAGTACTTC.

This chain links TRBV10-3 with TRBJ2-1, with 11 positions matching TRBD2. The CDR3 loop spans 16 amino acids. Trimming cost V 3 bases and J 8 bases; bases outside gene matches: 9. CDR1 is ENHRY, CDR2 SYGVKD, per germline. This CDR3 reads CAISEGASGRFYEQFF. The CDR3 DNA sequence: TGTGCCATCAGTGAAGGGGCTAGCGGGAGGTTCTATGAGCAGTTCTTC.

The chain joins TRBV7-3 to TRBJ1-5; D perhaps matches TRBD1 (5 bases). Germline V lookup: CDR1 SGHTA, CDR2 FQGTGA. Trimming left V 0 bases short and J 5 bases short, with 17 bases between. The CDR3 length is 17 residues. The CDR3: CASSLTSVRGSHQPQHF. CDR3 DNA: TGTGCCAGCAGCTTAACGTCCGTCCGGGGGTCACATCAGCCCCAGCATTTT.

The rearrangement uses TRBV7-8 and TRBJ1-3; TRBD1 aligns across 8 bases. The CDR3 has 18 residues. After removal of 5 bases from V and 0 bases from J, the junction contained 12 bases not matched to a gene. Germline V CDR1 and CDR2: SGHVS, FQNEAQ. CDR3 coding DNA: TGTGCCAGCAGCCCTCCCGGGACAGGTCTGAGCTCTGGAAACACCATATATTTT. This translates into CASSPPGTGLSSGNTIYF.

The CDR3 DNA follows: TGTGCCAGCAGCTTAAAAGTCAGCTGGCGGGAGGAGCGCGCCACCGAGCAGTACTTC. Protein: CASSLKVSWREERATEQYF. V usage is TRBV7-8 and J usage is TRBJ2-7; 8 nucleotides agree with TRBD2. V lost 2 bases, J lost 6 bases, and 21 bases stayed unmatched. CDR3 length: 19 residues. Per the germline V gene, CDR1 is SGHVS and CDR2 is FQNEAQ.

The V and J genes are TRBV2 and TRBJ1-2, with TRBD1 matching over 9 bases. The CDR3 consists of 15 residues. From germline, CDR1 is SNHLY and CDR2 FYNNEI. Unmatched junction bases numbered 10, after V lost 4 bases and J lost 7 bases. CDR3 nucleotide sequence: TGTGCCAGCAGTGGGGAAACAGGGGGCAGTGGTGGCTACACCTTC. It translates to CASSGETGGSGGYTF.

The rearrangement joins TRBV24-1 to TRBJ2-5; TRBD2 aligns across 8 bases. Germline values: CDR1 KGHDR, CDR2 SFDVKD. CDR3 length equals 15 residues. V gave up 3 bases and J gave up 5 bases; unmatched junction bases: 7. In DNA, the CDR3 is TGTGCCACCAGTGATGGGGGACTAGGATCGGAGACCCAGTACTTC. It is translated as CATSDGGLGSETQYF.

Regarding this clone: A junction boundary mismatches the germline segment, possibly from a read error. The chain employs TRBV15 and TRBJ1-2; D unresolved. The germline gives CDR1 LNHNV, CDR2 YYDKDF (reference sequence). This CDR3 has 12 residues. CDR3 loop: CATSRDVGPTYF. Here the CDR3 DNA reads TGTGCCACCAGCAGAGATGTTGGGCCAACCTACTTC. The whole variable domain, filled in from reference TRBV15 and TRBJ1-2, reads DAMVIQNPRYQVTQFGKPVTLSCSQTLNHNVMYWYQQKSSQAPKLLFHYYDKDFNNEADTPDNFQSRRPNTSFCFLDIRSPGLGDTAMYLCATSRDVGPTYFGSGTRLTVV.

In this sample, this clone turned up a few times. The V gene is TRBV5-1, the J gene TRBJ1-4, with a weak D call TRBD1 (5 bases). V gave up 7 bases and J gave up 2 bases, with 18 bases separating them. CDR3 size: 16 residues. Germline CDR1 SGHRS, CDR2 YFSETQ. The chain's CDR3 is CASSPNPPGTNEKLFF. CDR3 sequence (DNA): TGCGCCAGCTCCCCGAACCCCCCAGGGACTAATGAAAAACTGTTTTTT.

The rearrangement links TRBV27 to TRBJ2-6; maybe TRBD1 (6 bases). The V gene lost 4 bases and the J gene lost 0 bases, with 22 bases spanning the gap. The CDR3 contains 20 residues. Germline values: CDR1 MNHEY, CDR2 SMNVEV (reference sequence). The DNA of the CDR3 is TGTGCCAGCAGTTCTACTATTCGACAGGCGTACAGCTCTGGGGCCAACGTCCTGACTTTC. Its translation: CASSSTIRQAYSSGANVLTF. The full variable domain, in which reference TRBV27 and TRBJ2-6 provide the parts outside the CDR3, is EAQVTQNPRYLITVTGKKLTVTCSQNMNHEYMSWYRQDPGLGLRQIYYSMNVEVTDKGDVPEGYKVSRKEKRNFPLILESPSPNQTSLYFCASSSTIRQAYSSGANVLTFGAGSRLTVL.

This clone was detected only a few times. CDR3 DNA: TGTGCCAGCCATAGTGGCAATCAGCCCCAGCATTTT. This gives the protein CASHSGNQPQHF. V and J are TRBV28 and TRBJ1-5; D unclear. This CDR3 region has 12 residues. Germline V CDR1 and CDR2: MDHEN, SYDVKM. V was clipped by 8 bases and J by 2 bases, with 7 bases between them.

The CDR3 loop reads CASSYSSGEGTEAFF. CDR3 coding DNA: TGTGCCAGCAGTTACTCCTCAGGGGAAGGCACTGAAGCTTTCTTT. This chain uses TRBV6-5 with TRBJ1-1; possibly TRBD1 for D (6 bases). The CDR3 is 15 amino acids. V was clipped by 0 bases and J by 4 bases, with 12 bases between them. CDR1 and CDR2 (germline): MNHEY, SVGAGI.

J is TRBJ2-1 and V is TRBV7-2; D is perhaps TRBD2 (5 bases). The CDR3 spans 16 residues. From germline, CDR1 is SGHTA and CDR2 FQGNSA. Trimming shortened V by 5 bases and J by 2 bases, and 16 bases separated the two germline ends. CDR3 loop: CASSTSLQMAYNEQFF. DNA of the CDR3: TGTGCCAGCAGCACTAGTTTACAGATGGCCTACAATGAGCAGTTCTTC.

This clone came up a few times. The chain carries TRBV18 and TRBJ1-5; no firm D call. V was shortened by 5 bases and J by 7 bases, with 12 bases between the two germline ends. Germline V gene sequence: CDR1 KGHSH, CDR2 LQKENI. This CDR3 is built from 13 residues. The CDR3 DNA is TGTGCCAGCTCAGGCCCGGCGGGACAGCCCCAGCATTTT. Its translation is CASSGPAGQPQHF.

V is TRBV19 and J is TRBJ1-5; the D gene is possibly TRBD1 (5 bases). This CDR3 is 13 amino acids long. Germline-derived CDR1 and CDR2 are LNHDA and SQIVND (reference sequence). V was shortened by 5 bases and J by 5 bases, with 10 bases between the two germline ends. The chain's CDR3 is CASSLDTDQPQHF. In DNA form, the CDR3 reads TGTGCCAGTAGTTTGGACACCGATCAGCCCCAGCATTTT. The whole variable domain, filled in from reference TRBV19 and TRBJ1-5, reads DGGITQSPKYLFRKEGQNVTLSCEQNLNHDAMYWYRQDPGQGLRLIYYSQIVNDFQKGDIAEGYSVSREKKESFPLTVTSAQKNPTAFYLCASSLDTDQPQHFGDGTRLSIL.

The rearrangement links TRBV7-3 to TRBJ2-2; 7 bases align to TRBD2. Germline V gene sequence: CDR1 SGHTA, CDR2 FQGTGA. Trimming cost V 1 base and J 7 bases; bases outside gene matches: 3. This CDR3 has 14 amino acids. The CDR3 is CASSLRREYGELFF. The DNA of the CDR3 is TGTGCCAGCAGCTTAAGGCGGGAGTACGGGGAGCTGTTTTTT.

This clone appeared a few times. The V and J genes are TRBV7-9 and TRBJ1-2, with D possibly being TRBD1 (5 bases). The CDR3 has 15 residues. From germline, CDR1 is SEHNR and CDR2 FQNEAQ (reference sequence). V was trimmed by 4 bases and J by 3 bases, leaving 15 bases between them. The CDR3 coding sequence is TGTGCCAGCAGCTACATTGGGGACTCACACTATGGCTACACCTTC. Translating it yields CASSYIGDSHYGYTF.

J is TRBJ1-5 and V is TRBV28, with TRBD1 identical over 12 bases. Germline CDR1 is MDHEN and CDR2 is SYDVKM. The CDR3 sequence is 18 residues long. After removal of 5 bases from V and 1 base from J, the junction contained 9 bases not matched to a gene. The CDR3 DNA sequence: TGTGCCAGCAGTCCTCCGGGACAGGGGGCGACGAGCAATCAGCCCCAGCATTTT. Its protein product is CASSPPGQGATSNQPQHF.

The chain couples TRBV29-1 to TRBJ2-1; TRBD2 is a possible D gene (6 bases). Germline V gene sequence: CDR1 SQVTM, CDR2 ANQGSEA. The CDR3 runs 13 residues. V was shortened by 7 bases and J by 6 bases, with 16 bases between the two germline ends. DNA for the CDR3: TGCAGCGGCAGAGGCGGGAAGGGCAATGAGCAGTTCTTC. Amino acids: CSGRGGKGNEQFF.

The chain carries TRBV9 and TRBJ1-2; 7 bases are a match to TRBD1. The V gene end was trimmed by 6 bases and the J gene end by 8 bases; junction bases not matched to a gene: 10. CDR1 and CDR2 (germline): SGDLS, YYNGEE. The CDR3 contains 13 residues. CDR3 DNA sequence: TGTGCCAGCAAAGAACAGGGGTGGGAAGGCTACACCTTC. This encodes CASKEQGWEGYTF.

The gene calls are TRBV6-5 and TRBJ1-1; no firm D call. The CDR3 sequence is 13 residues long. The germline V gene has CDR1 MNHEY and CDR2 SVGAGI. V lost 0 bases to trimming and J lost 5 bases, with 7 bases between them. The CDR3, as DNA: TGTGCCAGCAGTTACTCACCGGAGACTGAAGCTTTCTTT. This translates into CASSYSPETEAFF.

J is TRBJ2-7 and V is TRBV2; 10 nucleotides line up with TRBD2. The germline V gene encodes CDR1 SNHLY and CDR2 FYNNEI. Unmatched junction bases numbered 7, after V lost 4 bases and J lost 7 bases. This CDR3 spans 14 amino acids. CDR3 bases: TGTGCCAGCAGTGGAACTAGCGGGATAGGTGAGCAGTACTTC. Amino acid sequence: CASSGTSGIGEQYF.

This chain joins TRBV6-5 and TRBJ1-2; tentative D call: TRBD1 (6 bases). This CDR3 has 14 amino acids. In germline, CDR1 is MNHEY, CDR2 SVGAGI. The V and J ends lost 3 bases and 4 bases respectively, with 12 bases between them. CDR3 sequence reads: CASSYRGGVYGYTF. The CDR3 DNA reads TGTGCCAGCAGTTATCGCGGGGGCGTCTATGGCTACACCTTC.

The chain joins TRBV25-1 to TRBJ2-7; 7 bases fit TRBD1. The CDR3 contains 13 residues. Unmatched junction bases numbered 3, after V lost 2 bases and J lost 5 bases. In germline, CDR1 is MGHDK, CDR2 SYGVNS. For the CDR3, the DNA is TGTGCCAGCAGTGAAAGGGGGCCGGACGAGCAGTACTTC. Translated: CASSERGPDEQYF.

The V gene is TRBV6-1, the J gene TRBJ2-7, with 7 positions matching TRBD2. J was trimmed by 6 bases and V by 1 base; bases with no gene match: 6. Looked up from germline, CDR1 is MNHNS and CDR2 is SASEGT. The CDR3 extends over 14 amino acids. For the CDR3, the DNA is TGTGCCAGCAGTGAAGGCCCGGCGGGGGTCGAGCAGTACTTC. This encodes CASSEGPAGVEQYF.

The chain has TRBV6-1 and TRBJ2-1, with 11 nucleotides matching TRBD2. The CDR3 is made up of 17 amino acids. The junction had 8 bases not matched to a gene; V was cut back by 3 bases and J by 4 bases. The germline V gene has CDR1 MNHNS and CDR2 SASEGT. The CDR3 DNA reads TGTGCCAGCAGTGATTTGAGGACTAGCGGGTGGTACAATGAGCAGTTCTTC. It yields the protein CASSDLRTSGWYNEQFF.

The chain uses TRBV27 and TRBJ2-3, with TRBD2 identical over 10 bases. The CDR3 covers 14 residues. V shed 8 bases, J shed 6 bases, and the junction held 8 bases outside the gene matches. Germline V gives CDR1 MNHEY, CDR2 SMNVEV (reference sequence). CDR3 sequence: CASHASGGRDTQYF. The CDR3 DNA reads as TGTGCCAGCCACGCTAGCGGGGGACGGGATACGCAGTATTTT.

The V call is TRBV9, the J call TRBJ1-2, with D perhaps TRBD1 (6 bases). From germline, CDR1 is SGDLS and CDR2 YYNGEE. Trimming shortened V by 4 bases and J by 2 bases, and 9 bases separated the two germline ends. CDR3 length equals 13 residues. The CDR3 sequence: CASSMDRNYGYTF. The CDR3 DNA sequence: TGTGCCAGCAGCATGGACAGAAACTATGGCTACACCTTC.

This chain connects TRBV28 to TRBJ1-1; D is ambiguous. Trimming pared 5 bases from V and 3 bases from J, leaving 16 bases between. Germline CDR1 and CDR2: MDHEN and SYDVKM. The CDR3 covers 15 residues. CDR3 DNA: TGTGCCAGCAGTGTCAACCCCCTACGGGACACTGAAGCTTTCTTT. Encoded protein: CASSVNPLRDTEAFF. Combining the CDR3 with reference TRBV28 and TRBJ1-1 gives the whole variable domain DVKVTQSSRYLVKRTGEKVFLECVQDMDHENMFWYRQDPGLGLRLIYFSYDVKMKEKGDIPEGYSVSREKKERFSLILESASTNQTSMYLCASSVNPLRDTEAFFGQGTRLTVV.

V usage is TRBV7-9 and J usage is TRBJ2-3, with unresolved D. The germline V and J ends were trimmed by 5 bases and 2 bases, with 11 bases remaining between them. CDR3 length: 14 amino acids. Per germline, CDR1 SEHNR and CDR2 FQNEAQ (reference sequence). CDR3 bases: TGTGCCAGCAGCCCCCGGTATCTCACAGATACGCAGTATTTT. It codes for CASSPRYLTDTQYF.